A single sample gave rise to the 14 T cell receptor beta chains below, sequenced in a study of T cell responses to AZD1222 COVID-19 vaccine. The protocol was immunoSEQ multiplex PCR, while the TCRdb copy is restricted to in-frame clones and leaves out a portion. Among fewer than 100,000 clones listed, roughly 87% were seen once. This specimen was peripheral blood, taken 28 days after the second AZD1222 dose. These receptor sequences come from an adult who received the AZD1222 COVID-19 vaccine.

This chain links TRBV6-2 or TRBV6-3 with TRBJ2-1; D remains unclear. With 5 bases removed from V and 0 bases from J, the gap between germline ends came to 11 bases. Germline loops: CDR1 MNHEY, CDR2 SVGEGT. The CDR3 has 15 residues. This CDR3 reads CASSRTSSSYNEQFF. The CDR3 region has the DNA TGTGCCAGCAGTAGGACGTCAAGCTCCTACAATGAGCAGTTCTTC.

This clone was recorded once. The CDR3 loop is CASSSRGGEKLFF. CDR3 coding DNA: TGTGCCAGCAGCTCCCGGGGAGGTGAAAAACTGTTTTTT. J is TRBJ1-4 and V is TRBV5-6; no clear D gene. The germline V gene encodes CDR1 SGHDT and CDR2 YYEEEE. The ends were cut back, 3 bases at V and 7 bases at J, with 10 bases in the middle. There are 13 residues in the CDR3.

The chain couples TRBV10-3 to TRBJ1-3, with D perhaps TRBD1 (5 bases). This CDR3 is 15 amino acids long. Between the trimmed V and J ends, which lost 7 bases and 3 bases, there was a span of 16 bases. Germline V gene data show CDR1 as ENHRY and CDR2 as SYGVKD. CDR3: CAITQGAFDGNTIYF. CDR3 sequence (DNA): TGTGCCATCACTCAGGGAGCGTTCGATGGAAACACCATATATTTT.

The gene calls are TRBV28 and TRBJ1-2; D possibly corresponds to TRBD1 (6 bases). This CDR3 is built from 12 residues. CDR1 is MDHEN, CDR2 SYDVKM, per germline. The V end lost 5 bases, the J end lost 4 bases, and 8 bases lay between the germline ends. The CDR3 nucleotides read TGTGCCAGCAGTCCACAGGGCTATGGCTACACCTTC. It translates to CASSPQGYGYTF.

Here the CDR3 DNA reads TGTGCCAGCAGCGACCGAGACAGGGCGGCGACTGAAGCTTTCTTT. Its protein is CASSDRDRAATEAFF. The rearrangement joins TRBV3-1 (or the pseudogene TRBV3-2) to TRBJ1-1; 7 bases are shared with TRBD1. After removal of 5 bases from V and 5 bases from J, the junction contained 11 bases not matched to a gene. The CDR3 has 15 residues. Germline CDR1 is LGHDT and CDR2 is YNNKEL (reference sequence).

This sequence joins TRBV6-2 or TRBV6-3 and TRBJ1-6; no clear D gene. The CDR3 runs 11 residues. Germline V gene data show CDR1 as MNHEY and CDR2 as SVGEGT. V lost 4 bases to trimming and J lost 14 bases, with 9 bases between them. In nucleotides, the CDR3 is TGTGCCAGCAGTTTCTATAAGACCCTCCACTTT. The encoded protein is CASSFYKTLHF.

This chain links TRBV4-3 with TRBJ2-1; D gene uncertain. The CDR3 contains 13 residues. V lost 2 bases and J lost 10, with 12 bases in between. CDR1 is LGHNA and CDR2 is YSLEER in the germline V gene. The CDR3 nucleotides are TGCGCCAGCAGCCAACTTAACAGTCAGGAGCAGTTCTTC. This gives the protein CASSQLNSQEQFF.

This chain joins TRBV4-3 and TRBJ2-7; D is perhaps TRBD1 (5 bases). Per germline, CDR1 LGHNA and CDR2 YSLEER. The CDR3 loop spans 14 amino acids. V was shortened by 4 bases and J by 0 bases, with 10 bases between the two germline ends. The DNA for the CDR3 is TGCGCCAGCAGCCCAACAGGCCCCTCCTACGAGCAGTACTTC. This sequence encodes CASSPTGPSYEQYF.

The chain uses TRBV7-2 and TRBJ2-7; either TRBD1 or TRBD2 may fit D (5 bases each). The germline CDR1 and CDR2 sequences are SGHTA and FQGNSA. The CDR3 runs to 16 residues. V gave up 3 bases and J gave up 1 base, with 16 bases separating them. CDR3 nucleotide sequence: TGTGCCAGCAGCTTCATCCCCCGGGGCGGGTCCTACGAGCAGTACTTC. As protein: CASSFIPRGGSYEQYF.

A single count supports this clone. The CDR3 coding sequence is TGTGCCAGCAGCTCCGGACAGGCAACTAACTATGGCTACACCTTC. This codes for CASSSGQATNYGYTF. This chain links TRBV7-9 with TRBJ1-2; 7 bases are a match to TRBD1. CDR1 and CDR2 (germline): SEHNR, FQNEAQ (reference sequence). The CDR3 is 15 amino acids. V shed 4 bases and J 0 bases; nucleotides not matched to a gene: 5.

The chain combines TRBV5-1 with TRBJ1-5; D unclear. Germline CDR1 and CDR2: SGHRS and YFSETQ. Deletions cut 0 bases from V and 0 bases from J, with 7 bases between. The CDR3 sequence is 15 residues long. This chain's CDR3 is CASSLDQSSNQPQHF. The CDR3 DNA reads TGCGCCAGCAGCTTGGATCAGTCTAGCAATCAGCCCCAGCATTTT.

The chain is built from TRBV9 and TRBJ1-2; the D is unclear. With 4 bases removed from V and 5 bases from J, the gap between germline ends came to 9 bases. Germline CDR1 SGDLS, CDR2 YYNGEE. This CDR3 comprises 12 residues. CDR3 amino acids: CASSLGVYGYTF. The CDR3 DNA reads TGTGCCAGCAGCCTCGGAGTATATGGCTACACCTTC.

This rearrangement joins TRBV27 to TRBJ2-1; D call uncertain. Trimming pared 5 bases from V and 5 bases from J, leaving 13 bases between. The CDR3 is 14 amino acids. CDR1 is MNHEY, CDR2 SMNVEV, per germline (reference sequence). In nucleotides, the CDR3 is TGTGCCAGCAGTCCCGGACGGACCAACAATGAGCAGTTCTTC. It codes for CASSPGRTNNEQFF.

The chain uses TRBV14 and TRBJ2-3; the D gene is possibly TRBD1 (6 bases). Trimming stripped 0 bases from V and 6 bases from J, with 16 bases between. The CDR3 extends over 16 amino acids. Germline CDR1 SGHDN, CDR2 FVKESK. CDR3 nucleotides: TGTGCCAGCAGCCAAGAGGGACACATCAGGATGGATACGCAGTATTTT. Its protein is CASSQEGHIRMDTQYF.